One T cell receptor beta chain is described in this entry. What it recognizes is unknown. Indicated treatment: some 20 received Ad26.COV2.S at low or high dose, single or two shots; about 5 received placebo; per-sample allocation not given. Samples analyzed were those drawn on day 63 after the first vaccine or placebo injection. The donor was a Boston adult aged 18-55 years. The study used a vaccine consisting of an Ad26 vector that expressed Wuhan-strain SARS-CoV-2 spike. TCRdb keeps only in-frame clones here, not all; method: immunoSEQ multiplex PCR. The sample consists of about 470,000 clones, 90% of them appearing once. The data originate from a study of Ad26.COV2.S vaccination and SARS-CoV-2 variants. Study results and limitations: Placebo recipients had lower spike-specific TCR breadth than vaccine recipients.

Unmatched junction bases numbered 7, after V lost 10 bases and J lost 5 bases. This CDR3 spans 14 amino acids. Germline V CDR1 and CDR2: ENHRY, SYGVKD. The sample consisted of peripheral blood, taken in a trial of Ad26.COV2.S vaccine versus placebo. This clonotype originated in a person between 18 and 65 years old who received the Ad26.COV2.S COVID-19 vaccine or a placebo. This chain connects TRBV10-3 to TRBJ2-7; 14 bases are shared with TRBD2. The CDR3 DNA follows: TGTGCCACGACTCCGGGACTAGCGGGAGACGAGCAGTACTTC. This translates into CATTPGLAGDEQYF.